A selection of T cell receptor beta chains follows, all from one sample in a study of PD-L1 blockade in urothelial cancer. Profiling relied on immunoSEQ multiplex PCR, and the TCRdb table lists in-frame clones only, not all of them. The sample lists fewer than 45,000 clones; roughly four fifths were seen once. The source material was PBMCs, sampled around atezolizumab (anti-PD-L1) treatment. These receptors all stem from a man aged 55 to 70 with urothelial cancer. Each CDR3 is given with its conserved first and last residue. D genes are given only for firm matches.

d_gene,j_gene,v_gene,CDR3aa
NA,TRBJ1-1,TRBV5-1,CASSSTGITEAFF
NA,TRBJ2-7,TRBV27,CASSLGTTYEQYF
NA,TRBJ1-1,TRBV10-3,CAISYGTQLMNTEAFF
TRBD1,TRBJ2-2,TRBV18,CASSPIPDRGTTGELFF
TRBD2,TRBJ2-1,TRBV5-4,CASSLPGGAYNEQFF
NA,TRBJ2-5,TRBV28,CASGPGSQETQYF
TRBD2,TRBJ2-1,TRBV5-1,CASSSLAGYDEQFF
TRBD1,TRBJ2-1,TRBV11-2,CASSLGDRGQDEQFF
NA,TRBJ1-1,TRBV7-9,CASSLAGGEGDLDTEAFF
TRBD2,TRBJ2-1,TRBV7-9,CASSLSGGEQFF
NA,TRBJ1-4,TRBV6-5,CASRLWRTDEKLFF
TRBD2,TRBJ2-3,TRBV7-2,CASSPRTSGGTDTQYF
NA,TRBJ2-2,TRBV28,CASSTQNTGELFF
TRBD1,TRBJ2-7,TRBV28,CASSLQDRVEQYF
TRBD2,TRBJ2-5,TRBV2,CASLRGVAGEQETQYF
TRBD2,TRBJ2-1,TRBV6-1,CASTLAGGLGNEQFF
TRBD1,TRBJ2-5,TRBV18,CASSLLGQGETQYF
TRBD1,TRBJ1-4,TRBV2,CASKETGTGGATNEKLFF
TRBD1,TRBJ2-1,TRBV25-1,CATTGGKGSYNEQFF
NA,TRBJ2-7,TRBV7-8,CASSHFRAPYEQYF
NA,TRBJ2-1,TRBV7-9,CASSLRQPYNEQFF
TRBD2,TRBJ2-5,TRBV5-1,CASRSGGASLETQYF
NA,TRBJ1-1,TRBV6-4,CASSGSLGHRNTEAFF
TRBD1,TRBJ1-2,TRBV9,CASSMGQGNYGYTF
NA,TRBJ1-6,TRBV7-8,CASSLAGASRNSPLHF
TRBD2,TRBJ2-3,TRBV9,CASSVEVGGWIDTQYF
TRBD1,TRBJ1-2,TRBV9,CASSSRGQGAFGYTF
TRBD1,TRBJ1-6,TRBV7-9,CASSPTGKNSPLHF